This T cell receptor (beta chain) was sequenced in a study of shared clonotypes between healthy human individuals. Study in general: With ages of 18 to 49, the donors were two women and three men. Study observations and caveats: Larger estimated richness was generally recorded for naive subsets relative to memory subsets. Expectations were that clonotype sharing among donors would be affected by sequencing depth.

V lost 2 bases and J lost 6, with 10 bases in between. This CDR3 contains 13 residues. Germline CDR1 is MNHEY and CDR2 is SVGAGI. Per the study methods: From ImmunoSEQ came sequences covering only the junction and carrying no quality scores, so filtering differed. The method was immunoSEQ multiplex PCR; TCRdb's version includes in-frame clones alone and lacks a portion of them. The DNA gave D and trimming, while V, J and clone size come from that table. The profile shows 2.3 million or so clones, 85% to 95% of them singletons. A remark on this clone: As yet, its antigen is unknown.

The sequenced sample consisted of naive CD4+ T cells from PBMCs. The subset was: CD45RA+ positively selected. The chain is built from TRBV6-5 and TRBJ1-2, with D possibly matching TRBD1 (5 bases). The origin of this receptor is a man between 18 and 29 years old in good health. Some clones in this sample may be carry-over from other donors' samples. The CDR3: CASSYNQGHGYTF. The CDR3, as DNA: TGTGCCAGCAGTTACAACCAGGGACATGGCTACACCTTC.